This T cell receptor beta chain was obtained from a study of T cell responses to AZD1222 COVID-19 vaccine (dated by TCRdb to about 2021). In the study overall: AZD1222 recipients whose second dose came at about 4 weeks and those whose second dose came at about 12 weeks were combined into one group, since spike-specific TCR depth and breadth did not differ between the two schedules. A total of 233 trial participants underwent TCR sequencing, of whom around 200 received two doses of AZD1222 and around 26 received two doses of the MenACWY control vaccine. Trial participants were enrolled by age into subgroups of 18-55, 56-69 and 70-plus years, and around 150, 29 and 61 TCR-sequenced participants, respectively, were included in these subgroups.

On this clone itself: Which antigen it targets is not known. No qualities accompany the bases; no much larger clone lies one base away.

The CDR3 regions of human TCRbeta chains were analyzed by immunosequencing. As for the authors' bioinformatics: Repertoire TCRs were matched against a reference library of SARS-CoV-2-specific TCRs generated with the MIRA antigen-specificity platform. Breadth was defined as the fraction of unique TCRs that were SARS-CoV-2-associated, and depth was defined as the fraction of total T cells that were SARS-CoV-2-associated. Using the MIRA data, every spike-specific TCR was mapped to the spike region that the TCR reacted to and assigned to either a CD4 or a CD8 class. Log10-transformed breadth and depth values were compared by one-way ANOVA with Sidak's multiple comparisons tests. Not all clones reach the TCRdb copy of this immuneACCESS table, which keeps in-frame sequences only. Checked studies attribute under half of the gap to unresolved V genes and leave the rest unexplained. V and J calls and clone size are copied from that table; D and trimming were computed from the DNA. Within this sample are about 130,000 clones, with around nine tenths of them counted one time only. Of the sample, under 2.5% falls within the top ten clones.

This sample's time point label indicates: baseline before first vaccination. Vaccinee samples were obtained from the UK trials COV001 and COV002, which included a single-blind randomized controlled phase 2/3 trial of AZD1222 (ChAdOx1 nCoV-19) in healthy adults. Trial participant PBMC samples were collected at day 0 and day 28 after the second dose for TCRbeta chain sequencing. Overall results and qualifications from the work: After two AZD1222 doses, spike-specific TCR breadth and depth were significantly higher than at day 0 and than in MenACWY recipients. Conclusions about previously exposed vaccinees are limited, since just a handful of AZD1222 recipients were seropositive for SARS-CoV-2 at baseline. Most participants were white British and females outnumbered males, and the authors suggested that clonal diversity may have been underestimated. Because no day 14 peak-response samples were available, repertoires were characterized only after the peak T cell response. Vaccine-associated CD4 TCRs spanned the whole spike protein, with dominant responses in regions 160-218 and 743-854. In the small 56-69-year group, the increase in depth fell short of significance, most likely because of low power. Nearly half of unique spike-specific TCRs reportedly recognized epitopes outside regions mutated in the B.1.351 and B.1.1.7 variants.

CDR1 MNHEY and CDR2 SVGEGT were looked up in the germline V gene. V loses 0 bases, J loses 0 bases, and the germline ends lie 9 bases apart. The CDR3 goes from the cysteine to the phenylalanine over 16 residues. The CDR3 DNA has 48 bases and is translated from base 1. The material was peripheral blood, obtained on day 0 of AZD1222 vaccination. The chain uses TRBV6-2 or TRBV6-3 and TRBJ2-1, with the D segment identity uncertain. This receptor was obtained from an adult in good health. The CDR3 in this case is CASSYSKGSSYNEQFF. The DNA sequence follows: TGTGCCAGCAGTTACTCGAAAGGTAGCTCCTACAATGAGCAGTTCTTC.